This T cell receptor (beta chain) was captured by sequencing in a study of glioma-infiltrating T cells. Using RNA template, CDR3s of TCR alpha and beta were amplified with iRepertoire arm-PCR. TCRdb redid the calling of the multiplex PCR reads with MiXCR, one entry per CDR3 protein. The table has 150,000 or so distinct CDR3 sequences, roughly 43% seen once. Only a few counts were recorded for this clonotype. Germline V gene data show CDR1 as SGHVS and CDR2 as FQNEAQ. The V end lost 1 base, the J end lost 2 bases, and 10 bases lay between the germline ends. The CDR3 loop spans 15 amino acids. This TCR derives from a human donor with low-grade glioma or glioblastoma, undergoing nonglioma brain surgery, or in good health (not recorded which). Sequencing input: glioma tissue, nonneoplastic brain tissue, or PBMCs (not recorded which). J is TRBJ2-3 and V is TRBV7-8, with a tentative D call TRBD2 (6 bases). This CDR3 reads CASSLDRGATDTQYF. The CDR3 coding sequence is TGTGCCAGCAGCTTAGATCGCGGGGCCACAGATACGCAGTATTTT.